This T cell receptor beta chain comes out of a study of PD-1 blockade in classical Hodgkin lymphoma. On this clone: What it binds is not known.

TCRdb's copy holds only in-frame clones and misses some; the assay was immunoSEQ multiplex PCR. This table has around 92,000 clones, 75% to 85% appearing once. The CDR3 is 14 amino acids. V gave up 4 bases and J gave up 5 bases, with 14 bases separating them. Germline CDR1 is SGHDN and CDR2 is FVKESK. Study-level findings and limits: Significantly greater TCR diversity emerged by C4D1 in CD4+ cells but not CD8+ cells.

The time point was: cycle 4 day 1 (C4D1), after 6 weeks of nivolumab. Every patient experienced relapse after autologous stem cell transplantation, and brentuximab vedotin exposure varied. The gene calls are TRBV14 and TRBJ1-2; the D gene is possibly TRBD1 (6 bases). The clonotype comes from a human donor with classical Hodgkin lymphoma. The specimen was peripheral blood mononuclear cells (PBMCs), collected before the fourth cycle of nivolumab. The CDR3, as DNA: TGTGCCAGCAGCCTGGACAGTACGCTATATGGCTACACCTTC. It yields the protein CASSLDSTLYGYTF.